One and the same sample provided the 11 T cell receptor beta chains below, sequenced in a study of blood T cell repertoires in COVID-19. Clones were sequenced by immunoSEQ multiplex PCR, and TCRdb holds only the in-frame ones, with some missing. Of 130,000 or so clones listed, roughly nine tenths were seen once; the top ten hold about an eighth. Sequencing used peripheral blood. Receptor source: a woman in her sixties or seventies with COVID-19, enrolled during active disease.

The V call is TRBV3-1 (or the pseudogene TRBV3-2), the J call TRBJ1-1, with D possibly being TRBD1 (5 bases). V was shortened by 1 base and J by 0 bases, with 12 bases between the two germline ends. Germline loops: CDR1 LGHDT, CDR2 YNNKEL (reference sequence). The CDR3 loop spans 16 amino acids. This CDR3 is CASSQASGVVNTEAFF. The CDR3 bases are TGTGCCAGCAGCCAAGCCTCGGGGGTTGTGAACACTGAAGCTTTCTTT.

A remark on this clone: One junction end disagrees with the germline gene, perhaps due to a read error. This same CDR3 is encoded by further DNA sequences in the sample. V usage is TRBV7-8 and J usage is TRBJ2-5; D is possibly TRBD1 (6 bases). The CDR3 is 15 residues long. Germline V gene sequence: CDR1 SGHVS, CDR2 FQNEAQ. The DNA of the CDR3 is TGTGCCAGCAGCTTAGGGGGTACAGGGAAGGAGACCCAATACTTC. It codes for CASSLGGTGKETQYF.

This clone has just a few counts. The chain joins TRBV5-1 to TRBJ1-2, with D perhaps matching TRBD1 (5 bases). Deletions cut 4 bases from V and 5 bases from J, with 18 bases between. The CDR3 totals 15 residues. Germline-derived CDR1 and CDR2 are SGHRS and YFSETQ. DNA for the CDR3: TGCGCCAGCAGCGAAACCGGGACGGGAGCTTATGGCTACACCTTC. It yields the protein CASSETGTGAYGYTF.

This rearrangement joins TRBV2 to TRBJ1-1, with 7 positions matching TRBD1. Germline trimming cut 5 bases from V and 4 bases from J; bases unmatched to any gene: 10. Germline V gene sequence: CDR1 SNHLY, CDR2 FYNNEI. The CDR3 sequence is 15 residues long. CDR3 bases: TGTGCCAGCAGTCCTCAGACAGGGTCCCGCACTGAAGCTTTCTTT. Protein: CASSPQTGSRTEAFF.

This rearrangement joins TRBV5-4 to TRBJ1-4; D gene uncertain. CDR3 length equals 14 residues. Trimming took 1 base from V and 7 from J, leaving 11 bases between them. Germline loops: CDR1 SGHNT, CDR2 YYREEE (reference sequence). CDR3 nucleotides: TGTGCCAGCAGCTTGTTCGGAGTTAGTGAAAAACTGTTTTTT. It codes for CASSLFGVSEKLFF.

The rearrangement links TRBV7-2 to TRBJ1-5; possible D gene TRBD1, 5 bases. Germline V gives CDR1 SGHTA, CDR2 FQGNSA. The ends were cut back, 2 bases at V and 7 bases at J, with 15 bases in the middle. There are 15 residues in the CDR3. The CDR3: CASSLYYGGGQPQHF. CDR3 DNA sequence: TGTGCCAGCAGCTTATACTACGGGGGTGGGCAGCCCCAGCATTTT.

The chain employs TRBV7-2 and TRBJ1-4, with TRBD1 identical over 8 bases. In germline, CDR1 is SGHTA, CDR2 FQGNSA. This CDR3 is built from 17 residues. V trimming: 4 bases; J trimming: 4 bases; junction bases outside the gene matches: 11. CDR3 nucleotides: TGTGCCAGCAGCTACAGGCGGACAGGGATATATAATGAAAAACTGTTTTTT. Protein sequence: CASSYRRTGIYNEKLFF.

This chain joins TRBV18 and TRBJ2-7; 10 bases match TRBD1. The germline V gene has CDR1 KGHSH and CDR2 LQKENI. The CDR3 runs 16 residues. J gave up 0 bases and V 3 bases, and 5 bases lay outside the gene matches. In DNA form, the CDR3 reads TGTGCCAGCTCACCCACCGGACAGGGGGGCTCCTACGAGCAGTACTTC. This gives the protein CASSPTGQGGSYEQYF. The full variable domain, with the rest looked up from reference TRBV18 and TRBJ2-7, is NAGVMQNPRHLVRRRGQEARLRCSPMKGHSHVYWYRQLPEEGLKFMVYLQKENIIDESGMPKERFSAEFPKEGPSILRIQQVVRGDSAAYFCASSPTGQGGSYEQYFGPGTRLTVT.

V and J are TRBV3-1 (or the pseudogene TRBV3-2) and TRBJ1-6; 7 bases map to TRBD1. Looked up from germline, CDR1 is LGHDT and CDR2 is YNNKEL (reference sequence). V lost 4 bases, J lost 5 bases, and 2 bases stayed unmatched. The length of the CDR3 is 14 residues. Written as DNA, the CDR3 is TGTGCCAGCAGCCGGGGACAGAATAATTCACCCCTCCACTTT. Translated, it gives CASSRGQNNSPLHF.

This clone was seen a single time. The chain joins TRBV5-4 to TRBJ1-6; TRBD1 might be the D (5 bases). There are 14 residues in the CDR3. CDR1 and CDR2 (germline): SGHNT, YYREEE (reference sequence). Trimming cost V 4 bases and J 4 bases, with 9 bases left between them. This CDR3 is CASSPDTYNSPLHF. The CDR3 DNA reads as TGTGCCAGCAGCCCGGACACATATAATTCACCCCTCCACTTT.

The rearrangement links TRBV5-6 to TRBJ2-7; 10 nucleotides align to TRBD1. This CDR3 has 14 amino acids. V lost 4 bases and J lost 2; bases outside the gene matches: 3. In germline, CDR1 is SGHDT, CDR2 YYEEEE. The CDR3 reads CASSTGTGAYEQYF. The CDR3 region has the DNA TGTGCCAGCAGCACCGGGACAGGGGCCTACGAGCAGTACTTC.